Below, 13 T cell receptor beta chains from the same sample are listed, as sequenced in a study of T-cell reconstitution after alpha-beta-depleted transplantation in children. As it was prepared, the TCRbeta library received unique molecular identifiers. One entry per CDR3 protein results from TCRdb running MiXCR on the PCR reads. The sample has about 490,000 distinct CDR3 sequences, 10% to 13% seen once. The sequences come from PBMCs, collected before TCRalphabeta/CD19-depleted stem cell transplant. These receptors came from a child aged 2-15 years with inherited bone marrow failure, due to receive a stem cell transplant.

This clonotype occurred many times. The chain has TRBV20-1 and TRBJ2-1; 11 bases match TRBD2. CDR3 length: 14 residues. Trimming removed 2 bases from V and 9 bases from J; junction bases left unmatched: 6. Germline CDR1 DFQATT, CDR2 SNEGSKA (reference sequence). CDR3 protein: CSARRASGRTEQFF. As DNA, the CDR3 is TGCAGTGCTAGAAGGGCTAGCGGGAGGACTGAGCAGTTCTTC.

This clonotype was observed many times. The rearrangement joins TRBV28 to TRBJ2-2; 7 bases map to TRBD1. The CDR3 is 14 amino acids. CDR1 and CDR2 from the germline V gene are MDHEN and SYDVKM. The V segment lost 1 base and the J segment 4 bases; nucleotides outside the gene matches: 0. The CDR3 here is CASSLSGGTGELFF. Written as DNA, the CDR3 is TGTGCCAGCAGTTTATCAGGGGGCACCGGGGAGCTGTTTTTT.

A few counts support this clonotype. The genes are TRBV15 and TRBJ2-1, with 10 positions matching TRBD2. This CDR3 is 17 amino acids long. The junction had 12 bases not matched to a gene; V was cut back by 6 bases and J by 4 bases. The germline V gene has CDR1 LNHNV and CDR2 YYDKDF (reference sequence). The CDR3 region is CATSWGRIAGGYNEQFF. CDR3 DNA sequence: TGTGCCACCAGTTGGGGGAGAATAGCGGGAGGATACAATGAGCAGTTCTTC.

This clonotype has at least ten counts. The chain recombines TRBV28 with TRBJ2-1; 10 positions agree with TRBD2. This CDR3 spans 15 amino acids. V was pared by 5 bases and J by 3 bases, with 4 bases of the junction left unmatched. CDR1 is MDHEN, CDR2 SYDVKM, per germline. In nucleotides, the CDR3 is TGTGCCAGCAGTCCCGTAGCGGGAGGCTACAATGAGCAGTTCTTC. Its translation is CASSPVAGGYNEQFF. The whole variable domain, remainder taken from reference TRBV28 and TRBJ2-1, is DVKVTQSSRYLVKRTGEKVFLECVQDMDHENMFWYRQDPGLGLRLIYFSYDVKMKEKGDIPEGYSVSREKKERFSLILESASTNQTSMYLCASSPVAGGYNEQFFGPGTRLTVL.

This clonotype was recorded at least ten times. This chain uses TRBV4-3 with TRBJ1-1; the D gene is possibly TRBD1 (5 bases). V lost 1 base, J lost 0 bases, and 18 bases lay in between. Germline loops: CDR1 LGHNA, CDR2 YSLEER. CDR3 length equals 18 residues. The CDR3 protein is CASSQAAGTEGVNTEAFF. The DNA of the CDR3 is TGCGCCAGCAGCCAAGCAGCGGGGACGGAGGGCGTGAACACTGAAGCTTTCTTT.

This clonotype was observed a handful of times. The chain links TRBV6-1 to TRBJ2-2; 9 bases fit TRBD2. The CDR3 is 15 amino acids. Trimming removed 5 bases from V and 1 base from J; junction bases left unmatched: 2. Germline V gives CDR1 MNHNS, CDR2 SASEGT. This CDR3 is CASSRAGGNTGELFF. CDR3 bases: TGTGCCAGCAGTCGAGCGGGAGGGAACACCGGGGAGCTGTTTTTT.

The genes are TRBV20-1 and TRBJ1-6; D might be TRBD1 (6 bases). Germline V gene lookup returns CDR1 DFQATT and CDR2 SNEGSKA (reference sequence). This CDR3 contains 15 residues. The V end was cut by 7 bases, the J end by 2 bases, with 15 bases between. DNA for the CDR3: TGCAGTGTTCGACAGGTTGGGGCCTATAATTCACCCCTCCACTTT. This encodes CSVRQVGAYNSPLHF.

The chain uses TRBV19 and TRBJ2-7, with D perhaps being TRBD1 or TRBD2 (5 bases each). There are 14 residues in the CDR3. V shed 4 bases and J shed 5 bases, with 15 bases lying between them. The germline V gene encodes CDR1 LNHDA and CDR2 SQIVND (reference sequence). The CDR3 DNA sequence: TGTGCCAGTAGTACCGGAGAGGGGATTGACGAGCAGTACTTC. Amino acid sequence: CASSTGEGIDEQYF. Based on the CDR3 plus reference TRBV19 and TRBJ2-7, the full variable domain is DGGITQSPKYLFRKEGQNVTLSCEQNLNHDAMYWYRQDPGQGLRLIYYSQIVNDFQKGDIAEGYSVSREKKESFPLTVTSAQKNPTAFYLCASSTGEGIDEQYFGPGTRLTVT.

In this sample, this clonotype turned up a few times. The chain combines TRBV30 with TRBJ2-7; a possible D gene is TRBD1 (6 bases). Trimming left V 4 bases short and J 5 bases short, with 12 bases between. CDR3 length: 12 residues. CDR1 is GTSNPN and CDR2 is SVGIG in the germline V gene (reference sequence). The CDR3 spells CAWNPGAHEQYF. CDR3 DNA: TGTGCCTGGAACCCAGGGGCGCACGAGCAGTACTTC.

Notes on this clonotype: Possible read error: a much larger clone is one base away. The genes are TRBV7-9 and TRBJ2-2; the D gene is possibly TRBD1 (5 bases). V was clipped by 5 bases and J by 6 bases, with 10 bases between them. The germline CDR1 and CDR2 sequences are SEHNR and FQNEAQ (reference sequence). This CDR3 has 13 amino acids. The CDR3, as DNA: TGTGCCAGCAGCAAACAGGTCTCCGGGGAGCTGTTTTTT. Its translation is CASSKQVSGELFF.

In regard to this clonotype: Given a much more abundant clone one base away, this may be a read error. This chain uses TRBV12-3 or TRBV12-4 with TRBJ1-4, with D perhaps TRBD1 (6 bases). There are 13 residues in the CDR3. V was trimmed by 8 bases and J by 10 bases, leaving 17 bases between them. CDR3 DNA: TGTGCCAGCGGCCCCGACAGGCTTGGAAAACTGTTTTTT. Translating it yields CASGPDRLGKLFF.

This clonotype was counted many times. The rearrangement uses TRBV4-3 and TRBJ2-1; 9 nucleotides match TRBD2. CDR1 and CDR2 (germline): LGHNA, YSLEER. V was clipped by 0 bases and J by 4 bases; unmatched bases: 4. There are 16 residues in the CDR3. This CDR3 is CASSQDPSGTYNEQFF. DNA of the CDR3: TGCGCCAGCAGCCAAGATCCTAGCGGGACGTACAATGAGCAGTTCTTC.

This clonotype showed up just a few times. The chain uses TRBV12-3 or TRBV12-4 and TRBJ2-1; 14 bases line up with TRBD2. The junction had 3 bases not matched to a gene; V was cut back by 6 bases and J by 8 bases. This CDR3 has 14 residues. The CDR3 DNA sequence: TGTGCCAGCAGGGGGACTAGCGGGAGTCATGAGCAGTTCTTC. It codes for CASRGTSGSHEQFF.